A single sample is the source of the 31 T cell receptor beta chains below, sequenced in a study of tumor-infiltrating lymphocytes in primary liver carcinoma. A constant-region primer served to make TCR beta cDNA from roughly 500 ng total RNA. TCR beta libraries came from three nested multiplex PCR rounds using slightly modified ARM-PCR. A C-beta reverse primer and TRBV1-TRBV30 forward primers served in each of the first two PCR rounds, at ten to eleven cycles apiece. TCRdb reanalysed the multiplex PCR reads using MiXCR and keeps one entry per CDR3 protein. The table has more than 95,000 distinct CDR3 sequences, 55% to 75% seen once. Extraction of RNA together with DNA used 20-30 mg of unsorted bulk tissue. The specimen was liver tumor tissue from sampling region 3. Subset noted: tumor region T3, left-lateral pole. All receptors come from a woman aged 55 to 70 with primary liver carcinoma and hepatitis B virus infection.

Of note for this clonotype: No conserved phenylalanine or tryptophan ends this CDR3, so it is likely a read error. J is TRBJ2-1 and V is TRBV11-2; 8 positions match TRBD2. CDR3 length: 15 residues. Per germline, CDR1 SGHAT and CDR2 FQNNGV. The CDR3 DNA follows: TGTGCCAGCAGCACGACCAGCGGGAGAAGTAATGGGCAGTTCTAC. This sequence encodes CASSTTSGRSNGQFY.

This rearrangement joins TRBV11-3 to TRBJ1-1; unclear D gene. The CDR3 runs 15 residues. The V and J ends lost 1 base and 5 bases respectively, with 14 bases between them. Germline CDR1 SGHNT, CDR2 YENEEA. CDR3 amino acids: CASSLGVRRYTEAFF. The CDR3 coding sequence is TGTGCCAGCAGCTTAGGGGTTCGTCGGTATACTGAAGCTTTCTTT.

About this clonotype itself: A much larger clone differs by one base, so this may be a read error. This chain joins TRBV4-1 and TRBJ1-2, with a possible D match to TRBD1 (5 bases). Per the germline V gene, CDR1 is MGHRA and CDR2 is YSYEKL. Trimming removed 7 bases from V and 4 bases from J, with 13 bases in between. The CDR3 totals 13 residues. CDR3 DNA: TGCGCCAGCATCCCAGACAGAGCCTATGGCTACACCTTC. It yields the protein CASIPDRAYGYTF.

Points on this clonotype: Just one base apart from a much larger clone, this may be a read error. The rearrangement links TRBV4-2 to TRBJ1-4; D might be TRBD1 (6 bases). The CDR3 totals 14 residues. The V gene lost 7 bases and the J gene lost 7 bases, with 16 bases spanning the gap. CDR1 and CDR2 from the germline V gene are LGHNA and YNFKEQ. The CDR3 bases are TGTGCCAGCAACCGAGCAGAAGGGGGTGAAAAACTGTTTTTT. Protein sequence: CASNRAEGGEKLFF.

This clonotype was observed a few times. This may come from a read error, since a much larger clone is one base off. This chain connects TRBV28 to TRBJ2-5, with 8 bases that match TRBD2. CDR1 is MDHEN, CDR2 SYDVKM, per germline. CDR3 size: 16 residues. CDR3 nucleotide sequence: TGTGCCAGCAGTTTCCAGCGGGGGACGTACCACGAGACCCAGTACTTC. Its translation is CASSFQRGTYHETQYF.

There are a few counts of this clonotype. Just one base apart from a much larger clone, this may be a read error. The chain employs TRBV10-2 and TRBJ2-1; the D gene could be TRBD1 or TRBD2 (5 bases each). The CDR3 runs 15 residues. The V gene's germline CDR1 is WSHSY and CDR2 SAAADI. V lost 2 bases, J lost 8 bases, and 16 bases lay in between. The CDR3, as DNA: TGCGCCAGCAGTGAGCCAGTCTTTGGGACCCATGAGCAGTTCTTC. Encoded protein: CASSEPVFGTHEQFF.

With regard to this clonotype: This may be a read error: a much more frequent sequence differs by one nucleotide. The V gene is TRBV6-1, the J gene TRBJ2-6, with D maybe TRBD2 (7 bases). V lost 11 bases to trimming and J lost 2 bases, with 16 bases between them. CDR1 and CDR2 from the germline V gene are MNHNS and SASEGT. This CDR3 is 15 amino acids long. The CDR3 region is CAGFLGGAGANVLTF. The CDR3 DNA reads as TGTGCCGGCTTCTTAGGGGGGGCTGGGGCCAACGTCCTGACTTTC.

In this sample, this clonotype turned up many times. The genes are TRBV10-3 and TRBJ1-2; 7 nucleotides line up with TRBD1. The germline V gene encodes CDR1 ENHRY and CDR2 SYGVKD. CDR3 size: 14 residues. With 3 bases clipped from V and 7 bases from J, the junction kept 8 bases outside the gene matches. CDR3 coding DNA: TGTGCCATCAGTGATTACGGACAGGCTTCTGGCTACACCTTC. It codes for CAISDYGQASGYTF.

Regarding this clonotype: This may stem from a read error, because a much larger clone lies one nucleotide away. The genes are TRBV6-5 and TRBJ1-1, with D tentatively TRBD1 (5 bases). Germline CDR1 and CDR2: MNHEY and SVGAGI. CDR3 length equals 14 residues. The CDR3 bases are TGTGTCAGCAGTTGGTTCGGGGGGAACACTGAAGCTTTCTTT. It translates to CVSSWFGGNTEAFF.

Notes on this clonotype: One end of the junction does not line up with germline, which may come from a read error. The chain uses TRBV6-5 and TRBJ2-1, with D perhaps matching TRBD2 (5 bases). This CDR3 spans 15 amino acids. The V gene's germline CDR1 is MNHEY and CDR2 SVGAGI. The DNA for the CDR3 is TGCGCCAGCAGGCTAGTGGGAGCCTCCTACAATGAGCAGTTCTTC. This codes for CASRLVGASYNEQFF.

Points on this clonotype: Without the conserved terminal phenylalanine or tryptophan, this CDR3 likely stems from a read error. The DNA is omitted, as the CDR3 cannot be located on it reliably, and the CDR3 follows TCRdb's listing. V usage is TRBV28 and J usage is TRBJ2-1; the table's D call TRBD1 went unverified against the DNA. Per germline, CDR1 MDHEN and CDR2 SYDVKM. The CDR3 length equals 15 residues, ends included. CDR3 sequence reads: CASTAGIELYNEQFL.

With respect to this clonotype: At one of its ends the junction is not consistent with the germline gene, which may arise from a read error. The CDR3 region is CVSTPRDRAVGRPYF. Here the CDR3 DNA reads TGTGTCAGCACTCCTCGGGACAGGGCCGTCGGCCGACCATACTTC. The chain employs TRBV12-3 or TRBV12-4 and TRBJ2-7; 9 bases match TRBD1. The CDR3 runs 15 residues.

Of note for this clonotype: The junction and the germline gene differ at one end; a read error may be behind it. V gene TRBV29-1 combines with J gene TRBJ1-4; possibly TRBD1 for D (5 bases). The germline gives CDR1 SQVTM, CDR2 ANQGSEA. The CDR3 length is 12 residues. The chain's CDR3 is CSVGGRGEELLF. The CDR3 nucleotides are TGCAGCGTTGGTGGTCGGGGCGAAGAACTGTTGTTT.

To note about this clonotype: One end of the junction varies from germline; a read error may be responsible. J is TRBJ2-5 and V is TRBV28; 9 bases are a match to TRBD2. Per germline, CDR1 MDHEN and CDR2 SYDVKM. This CDR3 region has 18 residues. CDR3 residues: CVSSTILREGMSQETQYF. The CDR3 bases are TGTGTCAGCAGTACCATTTTGCGGGAGGGGATGAGTCAAGAGACCCAGTACTTC.

In this sample, this clonotype turned up once. Likely a read error: the CDR3 ends without its conserved phenylalanine or tryptophan. This chain joins TRBV29-1 and TRBJ1-1, with 9 bases fitting TRBD1. This CDR3 comprises 13 residues. Germline CDR1 reads SQVTM; CDR2 reads ANQGSEA. The CDR3 nucleotides read TGCAGCGCTGAAGATCGACAGGGGGCTGAAGCTTTCCTT. Translation gives CSAEDRQGAEAFL.

In regard to this clonotype: The junction differs from germline at one of its ends, possibly a read error. V and J are TRBV29-1 and TRBJ1-2; possibly TRBD1 for D (5 bases). Germline loops: CDR1 SQVTM, CDR2 ANQGSEA. This CDR3 region has 14 residues. CDR3 sequence: CGADQGAQKGGYIF. As DNA, the CDR3 is TGCGGCGCCGATCAGGGAGCTCAGAAGGGCGGCTACATCTTC.

Regarding this clonotype: A read error is possible here, since a much larger clone lies one base away. CDR3 coding DNA: TGTGCCAGCAAACGGAGGGGGGCGGACGAGCAGTACTTC. Translating it yields CASKRRGADEQYF. This chain connects TRBV28 to TRBJ2-7, with D perhaps matching TRBD1 or TRBD2 (6 bases each). Germline assignment: CDR1 MDHEN and CDR2 SYDVKM. The V gene lost 7 bases and the J gene lost 5 bases, with 15 bases spanning the gap. The CDR3 contains 13 residues.

The chain links TRBV2 to TRBJ1-4; D is ambiguous. CDR1 SNHLY and CDR2 FYNNEI come from the germline V gene. V dropped 6 bases and J dropped 6 bases, with 14 bases sitting between them. The CDR3 covers 14 residues. Written as DNA, the CDR3 is TGTGCCAGCAGGGCTGCCACACTTGATGAAAAACTGTTTTTT. It codes for CASRAATLDEKLFF.

Note on this clonotype: This could be a read error, since a much larger clone is one nucleotide away. The chain carries TRBV14 and TRBJ2-1; D perhaps matches TRBD2 (5 bases). The V and J ends lost 8 bases and 3 bases respectively, with 11 bases between them. The germline V gene encodes CDR1 SGHDN and CDR2 FVKESK. The CDR3 consists of 13 residues. The CDR3 DNA reads TGTGCCAGCCGAGGAGGTAACTACAATGAGCAGTTCTTC. This codes for CASRGGNYNEQFF.

This chain links TRBV29-1 with TRBJ2-1; 8 bases agree with TRBD1. Germline V CDR1 and CDR2: SQVTM, ANQGSEA. Germline trimming cut 6 bases from V and 10 bases from J; bases unmatched to any gene: 8. The CDR3 extends over 12 amino acids. The CDR3 spells CSVNQGAEEQFF. The CDR3 bases are TGCAGCGTAAACCAGGGGGCTGAAGAGCAGTTCTTC.

This clonotype is medium-sized. The chain combines TRBV11-2 with TRBJ2-2; D is uncertain. CDR3 size: 15 residues. The germline V gene encodes CDR1 SGHAT and CDR2 FQNNGV. With 2 bases removed from V and 0 bases from J, the gap between germline ends came to 7 bases. CDR3 DNA: TGTGCCAGCAGCTTATTCGGGCCGAACACCGGGGAGCTGTTTTTT. Protein product: CASSLFGPNTGELFF. Variable domain in full (rest from reference TRBV11-2 and TRBJ2-2): EAGVAQSPRYKIIEKRQSVAFWCNPISGHATLYWYQQILGQGPKLLIQFQNNGVVDDSQLPKDRFSAERLKGVDSTLKIQPAKLEDSAVYLCASSLFGPNTGELFFGEGSRLTVL.

This clonotype appeared many times. The J gene is TRBJ2-1, the V gene TRBV10-3; TRBD1 might be the D (6 bases). The CDR3 consists of 12 residues. In germline, CDR1 is ENHRY, CDR2 SYGVKD. The V end lost 5 bases, the J end lost 7 bases, and 9 bases lay between the germline ends. CDR3 DNA: TGTGCCATCAGTAGCAGGGGAAATGAGCAGTTCTTC. The encoded protein is CAISSRGNEQFF.

The table lists this clonotype with a count of one. Here the CDR3 omits its conserved ending phenylalanine or tryptophan, so a read error is the likely source. The CDR3 DNA reads as TGTGTCAGCAGCCAAGTGATCTCGTCCTACGAGCAGTACTTG. Translated: CVSSQVISSYEQYL. The genes are TRBV3-1 and TRBJ2-7; no reliable D call. The germline gives CDR1 LGHDT, CDR2 YNNKEL (reference sequence). CDR3 length equals 14 residues.

Comments on this clonotype: Likely a read error: the CDR3 ends without its conserved phenylalanine or tryptophan. The CDR3 is CASLNRGGNIQYS. The CDR3 nucleotides are TGTGCCAGCCTAAACAGGGGGGGGAACATTCAGTACTCC. V is TRBV6-1 and J is TRBJ2-4; a possible D gene is TRBD1 (8 bases). Deletions cut 8 bases from V and 7 bases from J, with 15 bases between. CDR1 and CDR2 from the germline V gene are MNHNS and SASEGT. The CDR3 has 13 residues.

This chain joins TRBV11-2 and TRBJ2-4; D gene ambiguous. Germline-derived CDR1 and CDR2 are SGHAT and FQNNGV. V gave up 5 bases and J gave up 9 bases, with 14 bases separating them. The CDR3 is made up of 13 amino acids. The CDR3 DNA follows: TGTGCCAGCAGCCACGAATCAATAAGCATTCAGTACTTC. This gives the protein CASSHESISIQYF.

This clonotype was recorded only once. Sequence at one end of the junction differs from germline and may be a read error. V gene TRBV11-2 combines with J gene TRBJ2-7; D call uncertain. The germline V gene has CDR1 SGHAT and CDR2 FQNNGV. CDR3 length equals 14 residues. The CDR3 sequence: CAGSLEPGPNKQYF. The CDR3 DNA is TGTGCCGGCAGCTTAGAGCCGGGTCCGAACAAGCAGTACTTC.

To note about this clonotype: A read error is likely, as this CDR3 ends without the conserved phenylalanine or tryptophan. The rearrangement joins TRBV4-2 to TRBJ2-2, with D possibly TRBD1 on 6 matching bases. The germline V and J ends were trimmed by 1 base and 0 bases, with 15 bases remaining between them. This CDR3 comprises 18 residues. Germline V lookup: CDR1 LGHNA, CDR2 YNFKEQ. CDR3 nucleotides: TGTGCCAGCAGCCAAGTCCCACACAGGGCGCCGAACACCGGGGAGCTGTTTTTG. The encoded protein is CASSQVPHRAPNTGELFL.

The sample holds one count of this clonotype. Just one base apart from a much larger clone, this may be a read error. The rearrangement links TRBV18 to TRBJ2-6; perhaps TRBD1 as D (5 bases). This CDR3 has 14 residues. Per the germline V gene, CDR1 is KGHSH and CDR2 is LQKENI. The CDR3 nucleotides are TGTGCCAGCTCCCCAGGGTCTGGGGCCAACATCCTGACTTTC. The encoded protein is CASSPGSGANILTF.

Points on this clonotype: Relative to the germline gene, one junction end is altered; a read error may explain this. The chain carries TRBV4-1 and TRBJ1-5, with D unclear. Germline lookup yields CDR1 MGHRA and CDR2 YSYEKL. The CDR3 spans 14 residues. In DNA, the CDR3 is TGCCCCAGCAGCCCAATAGAGACGTATCGGCCCCAGCATTTT. This codes for CPSSPIETYRPQHF.

The rearrangement uses TRBV5-1 and TRBJ2-3; D unresolved. The CDR3 consists of 14 residues. The V end lost 1 base, the J end lost 1 base, and 7 bases lay between the germline ends. The germline gives CDR1 SGHRS, CDR2 YFSETQ. The CDR3 region is CASSLTVGTDTQYF. CDR3 DNA: TGCGCCAGCAGCTTGACGGTCGGCACAGATACGCAGTATTTT.

The chain is built from TRBV29-1 and TRBJ2-7; D gene unclear. Trimming removed 4 bases from V and 1 base from J, with 8 bases in between. This CDR3 comprises 12 residues. Germline V gives CDR1 SQVTM, CDR2 ANQGSEA. The CDR3 sequence: CSVAQGSYEQYF. The DNA for the CDR3 is TGCAGCGTTGCTCAAGGTTCCTACGAGCAGTACTTC.